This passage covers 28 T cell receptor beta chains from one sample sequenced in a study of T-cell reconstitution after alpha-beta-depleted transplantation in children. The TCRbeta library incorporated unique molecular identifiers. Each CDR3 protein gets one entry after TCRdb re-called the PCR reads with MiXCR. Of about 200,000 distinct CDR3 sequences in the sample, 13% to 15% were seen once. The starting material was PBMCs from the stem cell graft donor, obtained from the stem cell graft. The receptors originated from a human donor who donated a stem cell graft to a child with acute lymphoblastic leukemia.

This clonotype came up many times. The CDR3 DNA sequence: TGCGCCAGCAGCCCGGCCGGGCTAGCGGGAAACGAGCAGTACTTC. This codes for CASSPAGLAGNEQYF. The rearrangement joins TRBV5-1 to TRBJ2-7; 9 bases agree with TRBD2. The CDR3 has 15 amino acids. The V segment lost 4 bases and the J segment 5 bases; nucleotides outside the gene matches: 10. The germline gives CDR1 SGHRS, CDR2 YFSETQ.

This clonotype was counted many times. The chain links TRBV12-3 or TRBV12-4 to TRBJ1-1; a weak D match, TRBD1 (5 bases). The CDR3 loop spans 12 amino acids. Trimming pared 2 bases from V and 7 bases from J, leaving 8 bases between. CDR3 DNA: TGTGCCAGCAGTTTACTGGGGGGTGAAGCTTTCTTT. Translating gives CASSLLGGEAFF.

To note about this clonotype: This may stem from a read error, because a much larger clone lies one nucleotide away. The CDR3 spells CASSAGTATEAFF. Here the CDR3 DNA reads TGCGCCAGCAGCGCCGGAACGGCCACTGAAGCTTTCTTT. The chain has TRBV5-1 and TRBJ1-1, with no clear D. The CDR3 sequence is 13 residues long. Germline values: CDR1 SGHRS, CDR2 YFSETQ. Trimming took 4 bases from V and 4 from J, leaving 11 bases between them.

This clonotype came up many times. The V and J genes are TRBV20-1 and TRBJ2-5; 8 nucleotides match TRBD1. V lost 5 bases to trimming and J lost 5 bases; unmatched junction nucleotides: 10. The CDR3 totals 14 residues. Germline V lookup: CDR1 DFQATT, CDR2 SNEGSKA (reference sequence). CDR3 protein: CSAEDDRGRETQYF. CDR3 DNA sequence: TGCAGTGCTGAGGACGACAGGGGACGGGAGACCCAGTACTTC.

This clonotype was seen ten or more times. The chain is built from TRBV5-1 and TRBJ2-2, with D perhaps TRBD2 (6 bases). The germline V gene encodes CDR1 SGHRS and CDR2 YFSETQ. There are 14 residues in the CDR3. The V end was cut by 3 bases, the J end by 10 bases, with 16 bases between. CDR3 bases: TGCGCCAGCAGCTCCGTCGGGGGAAGGGAGGAGCTGTTTTTT. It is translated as CASSSVGGREELFF.

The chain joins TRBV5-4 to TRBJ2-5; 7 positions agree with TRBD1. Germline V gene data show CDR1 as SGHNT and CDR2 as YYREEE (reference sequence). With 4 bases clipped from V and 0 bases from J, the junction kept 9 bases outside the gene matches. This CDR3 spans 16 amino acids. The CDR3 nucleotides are TGTGCCAGCAGCCCCCGACAGGGTGTATACCAAGAGACCCAGTACTTC. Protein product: CASSPRQGVYQETQYF.

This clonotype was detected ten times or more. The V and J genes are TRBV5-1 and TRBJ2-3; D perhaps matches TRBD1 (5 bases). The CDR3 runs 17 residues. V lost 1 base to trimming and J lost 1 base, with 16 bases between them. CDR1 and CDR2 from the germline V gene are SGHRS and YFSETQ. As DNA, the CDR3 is TGCGCCAGCAGCTTGCCACCAGGGCGCGCCGGCACAGATACGCAGTATTTT. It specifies CASSLPPGRAGTDTQYF.

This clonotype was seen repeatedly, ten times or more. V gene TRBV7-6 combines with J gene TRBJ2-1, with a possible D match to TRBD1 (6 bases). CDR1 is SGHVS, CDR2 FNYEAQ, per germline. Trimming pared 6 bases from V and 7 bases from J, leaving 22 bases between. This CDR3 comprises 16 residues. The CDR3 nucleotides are TGTGCCAGCAGTTTTTTCCCGAGGGGGAATCGGAATGAGCAGTTCTTC. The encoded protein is CASSFFPRGNRNEQFF.

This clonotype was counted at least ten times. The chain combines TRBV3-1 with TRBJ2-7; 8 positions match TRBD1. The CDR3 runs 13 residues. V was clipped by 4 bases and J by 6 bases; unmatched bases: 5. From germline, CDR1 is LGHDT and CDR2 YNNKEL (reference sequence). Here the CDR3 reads CASSLLTGGEQYF. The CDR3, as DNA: TGTGCCAGCAGCCTTCTTACAGGGGGCGAGCAGTACTTC.

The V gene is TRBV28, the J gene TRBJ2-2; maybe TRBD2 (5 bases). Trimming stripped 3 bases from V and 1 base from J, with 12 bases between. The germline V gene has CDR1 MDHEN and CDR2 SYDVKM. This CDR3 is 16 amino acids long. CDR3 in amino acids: CASSFGETGNTGELFF. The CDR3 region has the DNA TGTGCCAGCAGTTTCGGGGAGACTGGGAACACCGGGGAGCTGTTTTTT. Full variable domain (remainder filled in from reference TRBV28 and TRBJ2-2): DVKVTQSSRYLVKRTGEKVFLECVQDMDHENMFWYRQDPGLGLRLIYFSYDVKMKEKGDIPEGYSVSREKKERFSLILESASTNQTSMYLCASSFGETGNTGELFFGEGSRLTVL.

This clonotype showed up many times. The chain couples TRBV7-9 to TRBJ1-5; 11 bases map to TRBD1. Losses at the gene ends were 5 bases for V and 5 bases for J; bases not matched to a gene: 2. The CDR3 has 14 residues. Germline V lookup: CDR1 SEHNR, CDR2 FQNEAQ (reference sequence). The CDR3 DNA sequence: TGTGCCAGCAGCGGGACAGGGGGGGATCAGCCCCAGCATTTT. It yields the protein CASSGTGGDQPQHF. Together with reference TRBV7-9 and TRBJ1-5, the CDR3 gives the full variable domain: DTGVSQNPRHKITKRGQNVTFRCDPISEHNRLYWYRQTLGQGPEFLTYFQNEAQLEKSRLLSDRFSAERPKGSFSTLEIQRTEQGDSAMYLCASSGTGGDQPQHFGDGTRLSIL.

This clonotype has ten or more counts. The CDR3 here is CSAVSLEGLDTQYF. Written as DNA, the CDR3 is TGCAGTGCGGTCAGCCTAGAAGGGTTAGATACGCAGTATTTT. The rearrangement joins TRBV20-1 to TRBJ2-3; no clear D. The CDR3 is 14 residues long. V dropped 6 bases and J dropped 5 bases, with 18 bases sitting between them. Looked up from germline, CDR1 is DFQATT and CDR2 is SNEGSKA (reference sequence).

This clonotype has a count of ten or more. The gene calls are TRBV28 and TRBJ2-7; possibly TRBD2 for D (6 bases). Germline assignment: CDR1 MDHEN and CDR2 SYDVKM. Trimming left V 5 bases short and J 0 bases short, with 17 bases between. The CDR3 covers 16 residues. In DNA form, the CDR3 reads TGTGCCAGCAGTCTCCTCGGGACTGCCAACTCCTACGAGCAGTACTTC. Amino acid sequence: CASSLLGTANSYEQYF.

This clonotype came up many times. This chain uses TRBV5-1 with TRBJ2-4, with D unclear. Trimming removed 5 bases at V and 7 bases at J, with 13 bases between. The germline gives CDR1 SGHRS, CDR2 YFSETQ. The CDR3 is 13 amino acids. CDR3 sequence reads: CASSSGPRNIQYF. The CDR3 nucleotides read TGCGCCAGCAGTTCTGGACCCCGGAACATTCAGTACTTC.

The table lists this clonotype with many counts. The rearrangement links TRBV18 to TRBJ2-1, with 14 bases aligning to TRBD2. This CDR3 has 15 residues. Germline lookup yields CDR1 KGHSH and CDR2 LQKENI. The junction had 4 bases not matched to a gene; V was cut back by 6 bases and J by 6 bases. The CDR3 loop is CASSNGLAGGNEQFF. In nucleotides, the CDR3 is TGTGCCAGCTCCAACGGACTAGCGGGAGGCAATGAGCAGTTCTTC. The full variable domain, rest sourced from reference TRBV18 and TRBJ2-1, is NAGVMQNPRHLVRRRGQEARLRCSPMKGHSHVYWYRQLPEEGLKFMVYLQKENIIDESGMPKERFSAEFPKEGPSILRIQQVVRGDSAAYFCASSNGLAGGNEQFFGPGTRLTVL.

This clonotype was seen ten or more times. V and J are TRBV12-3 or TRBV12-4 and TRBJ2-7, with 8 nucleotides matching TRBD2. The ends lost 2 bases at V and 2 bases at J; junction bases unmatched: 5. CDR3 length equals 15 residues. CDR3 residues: CASSLYSGSAYEQYF. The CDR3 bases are TGTGCCAGCAGTTTATACAGCGGGAGTGCCTACGAGCAGTACTTC.

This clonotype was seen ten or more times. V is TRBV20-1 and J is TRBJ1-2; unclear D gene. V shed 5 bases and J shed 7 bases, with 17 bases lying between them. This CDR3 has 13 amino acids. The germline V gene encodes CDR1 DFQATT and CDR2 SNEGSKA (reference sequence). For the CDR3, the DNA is TGCAGTGCTCCCAAAGTGGACTGGGGTGGCTACACCTTC. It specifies CSAPKVDWGGYTF.

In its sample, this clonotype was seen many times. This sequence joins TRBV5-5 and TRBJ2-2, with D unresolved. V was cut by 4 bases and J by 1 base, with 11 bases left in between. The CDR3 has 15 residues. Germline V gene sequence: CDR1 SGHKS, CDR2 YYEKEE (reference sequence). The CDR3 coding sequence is TGTGCCAGCAGCCTACGGACCCAGAACACCGGGGAGCTGTTTTTT. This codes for CASSLRTQNTGELFF. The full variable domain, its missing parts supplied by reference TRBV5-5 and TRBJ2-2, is DAGVTQSPTHLIKTRGQQVTLRCSPISGHKSVSWYQQVLGQGPQFIFQYYEKEERGRGNFPDRFSARQFPNYSSELNVNALLLGDSALYLCASSLRTQNTGELFFGEGSRLTVL.

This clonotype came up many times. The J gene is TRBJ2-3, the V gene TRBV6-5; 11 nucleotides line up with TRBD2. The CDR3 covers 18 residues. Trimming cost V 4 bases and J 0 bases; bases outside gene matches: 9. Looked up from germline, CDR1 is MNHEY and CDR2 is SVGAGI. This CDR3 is CASSSGLAGLTSTDTQYF. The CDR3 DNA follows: TGTGCCAGCAGTTCTGGACTAGCGGGCCTGACTAGCACAGATACGCAGTATTTT.

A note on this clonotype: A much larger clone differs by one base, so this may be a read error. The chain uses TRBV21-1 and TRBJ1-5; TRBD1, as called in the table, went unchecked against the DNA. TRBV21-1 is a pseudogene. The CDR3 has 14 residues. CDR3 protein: CASSKAQGGQRQHF. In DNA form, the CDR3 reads TGTGCCAGCAGCAAAGCCCAGGGGGGGCAGCGCCAGCATTTT.

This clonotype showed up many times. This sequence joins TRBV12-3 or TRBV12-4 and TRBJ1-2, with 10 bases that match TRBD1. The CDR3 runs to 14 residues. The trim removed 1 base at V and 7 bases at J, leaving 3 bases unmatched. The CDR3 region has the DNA TGTGCCAGCAGTTTAGGACAGGGGGCTTCTGGCTACACCTTC. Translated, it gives CASSLGQGASGYTF.

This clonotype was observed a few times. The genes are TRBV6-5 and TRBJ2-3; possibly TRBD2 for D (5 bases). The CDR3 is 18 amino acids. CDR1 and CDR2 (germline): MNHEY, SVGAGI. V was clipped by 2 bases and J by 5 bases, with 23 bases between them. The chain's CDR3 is CASSYTPTSNGVGDTQYF. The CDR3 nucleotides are TGTGCCAGCAGTTACACGCCGACCTCGAACGGGGTGGGAGATACGCAGTATTTT.

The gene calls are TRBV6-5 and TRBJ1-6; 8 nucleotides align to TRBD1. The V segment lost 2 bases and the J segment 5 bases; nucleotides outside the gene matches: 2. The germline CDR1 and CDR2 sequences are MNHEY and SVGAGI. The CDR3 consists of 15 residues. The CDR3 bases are TGTGCCAGCAGTTACGACAGGGGCCATAATTCACCCCTCCACTTT. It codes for CASSYDRGHNSPLHF.

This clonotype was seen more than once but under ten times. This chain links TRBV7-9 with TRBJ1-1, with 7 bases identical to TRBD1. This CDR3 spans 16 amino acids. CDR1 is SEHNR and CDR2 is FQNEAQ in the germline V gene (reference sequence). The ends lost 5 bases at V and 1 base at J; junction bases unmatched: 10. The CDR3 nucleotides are TGTGCCAGCAGCAGACACATACAGGGGCCGAACACTGAAGCTTTCTTT. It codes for CASSRHIQGPNTEAFF.

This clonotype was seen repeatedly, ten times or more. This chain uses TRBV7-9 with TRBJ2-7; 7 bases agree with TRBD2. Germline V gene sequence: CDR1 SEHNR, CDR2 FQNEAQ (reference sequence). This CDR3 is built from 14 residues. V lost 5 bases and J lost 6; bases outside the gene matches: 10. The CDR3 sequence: CASSPQGLAVEQYF. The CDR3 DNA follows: TGTGCCAGCAGCCCCCAGGGCCTAGCGGTCGAGCAGTACTTC.

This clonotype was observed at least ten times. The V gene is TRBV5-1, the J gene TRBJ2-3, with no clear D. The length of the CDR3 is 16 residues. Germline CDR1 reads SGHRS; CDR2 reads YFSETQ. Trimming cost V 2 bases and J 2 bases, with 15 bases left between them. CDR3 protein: CASSLQSGLSTDTQYF. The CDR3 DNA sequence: TGCGCCAGCAGCTTACAATCGGGCCTGTCCACAGATACGCAGTATTTT.

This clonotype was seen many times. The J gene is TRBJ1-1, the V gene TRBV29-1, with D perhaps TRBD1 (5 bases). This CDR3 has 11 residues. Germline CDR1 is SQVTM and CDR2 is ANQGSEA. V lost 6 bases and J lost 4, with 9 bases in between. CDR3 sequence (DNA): TGCAGCGTGGGGGAGGGCACTGAAGCTTTCTTT. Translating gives CSVGEGTEAFF.

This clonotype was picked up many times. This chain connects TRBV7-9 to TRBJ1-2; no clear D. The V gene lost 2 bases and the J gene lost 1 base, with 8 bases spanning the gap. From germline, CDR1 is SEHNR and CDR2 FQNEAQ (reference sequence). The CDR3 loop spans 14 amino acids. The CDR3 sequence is CASSLQGNNYGYTF. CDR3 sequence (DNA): TGTGCCAGCAGCTTACAAGGAAATAACTATGGCTACACCTTC.